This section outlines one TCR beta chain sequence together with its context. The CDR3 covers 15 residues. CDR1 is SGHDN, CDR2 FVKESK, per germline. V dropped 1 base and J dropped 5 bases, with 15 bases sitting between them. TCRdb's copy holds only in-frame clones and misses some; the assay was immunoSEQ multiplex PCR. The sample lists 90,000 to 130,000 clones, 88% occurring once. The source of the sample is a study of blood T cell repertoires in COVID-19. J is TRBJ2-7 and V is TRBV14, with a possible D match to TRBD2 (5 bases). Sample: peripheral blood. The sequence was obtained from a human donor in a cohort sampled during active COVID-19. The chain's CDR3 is CASSQVEVGKNEQYF. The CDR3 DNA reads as TGTGCCAGCAGCCAAGTTGAGGTCGGGAAGAACGAGCAGTACTTC.